These 16 T cell receptor beta chains were sequenced from one sample in a study of T cell responses to AZD1222 COVID-19 vaccine. Sequencing was performed with immunoSEQ multiplex PCR; in TCRdb, only in-frame clones are kept and a portion is missing. The repertoire holds roughly 90,000 clones, with approximately 90% as singletons. The sample in question was peripheral blood, obtained 28 days after the second AZD1222 dose. These TCRs come from an adult who received the AZD1222 COVID-19 vaccine.

J is TRBJ2-5 and V is TRBV19; 8 bases map to TRBD2. The germline V gene has CDR1 LNHDA and CDR2 SQIVND (reference sequence). The CDR3 has 14 residues. J lost 4 bases, V lost 4 bases, and 5 bases had no gene match. The CDR3 sequence: CASSTGRGGETQYF. The CDR3 nucleotides read TGTGCCAGTAGTACCGGACGGGGGGGAGAGACCCAGTACTTC.

This chain joins TRBV27 and TRBJ2-7; no definite D call. The CDR3 runs to 14 residues. Germline lookup yields CDR1 MNHEY and CDR2 SMNVEV (reference sequence). The germline V and J ends were trimmed by 3 bases and 2 bases, with 11 bases remaining between them. CDR3 nucleotide sequence: TGTGCCAGCAGTTTTAATGGCTTAGCCTACGAGCAGTACTTC. It specifies CASSFNGLAYEQYF.

The rearrangement joins TRBV7-3 to TRBJ2-3; 15 bases map to TRBD2. CDR1 and CDR2 (germline): SGHTA, FQGTGA. This CDR3 spans 18 amino acids. The ends lost 6 bases at V and 3 bases at J; junction bases unmatched: 10. Written as DNA, the CDR3 is TGTGCCAGCAGTTCTACCGGGACTAGCGGGGGGTGGACAGATACGCAGTATTTT. Protein product: CASSSTGTSGGWTDTQYF.

The gene calls are TRBV29-1 and TRBJ1-2, with D perhaps TRBD1 (6 bases). Germline assignment: CDR1 SQVTM and CDR2 ANQGSEA. CDR3 length: 13 amino acids. The V gene lost 1 base and the J gene lost 4 bases, with 10 bases spanning the gap. CDR3 in DNA: TGCAGCGTTGAAGGACAGGCAACCTATGGCTACACCTTC. This sequence encodes CSVEGQATYGYTF.

The chain combines TRBV10-3 with TRBJ2-5; D perhaps matches TRBD1 (5 bases). The CDR3 is 12 residues long. Trimming shortened V by 3 bases and J by 5 bases, and 7 bases separated the two germline ends. Germline CDR1 reads ENHRY; CDR2 reads SYGVKD. The CDR3 DNA sequence: TGTGCCATCAGTGACCAGGGTGAGACCCAGTACTTC. Its translation is CAISDQGETQYF.

The CDR3 DNA sequence: TGTGCCAGCAGCGCGACAGGGGGCCGTAATGAGCAGTTCTTC. It translates to CASSATGGRNEQFF. This chain connects TRBV9 to TRBJ2-1, with TRBD1 matching over 10 bases. Looked up from germline, CDR1 is SGDLS and CDR2 is YYNGEE. Germline trimming cut 3 bases from V and 7 bases from J; bases unmatched to any gene: 4. The CDR3 loop spans 14 amino acids.

The rearrangement joins TRBV12-3 or TRBV12-4 to TRBJ1-4, with a weak D call TRBD1 (5 bases). Deletions cut 6 bases from V and 14 bases from J, with 16 bases between. This CDR3 has 12 amino acids. CDR3 in amino acids: CASSPGRKALFF. DNA for the CDR3: TGTGCCAGCAGCCCAGGGAGGAAAGCTCTGTTTTTT.

The genes are TRBV18 and TRBJ2-3; TRBD2 agrees at 8 bases. Germline V gene data show CDR1 as KGHSH and CDR2 as LQKENI. The CDR3 runs 16 residues. V was pared by 4 bases and J by 0 bases, with 6 bases of the junction left unmatched. Here the CDR3 DNA reads TGTGCCAGCTCACAAGTTAGCGGGGTCAGCACAGATACGCAGTATTTT. It is translated as CASSQVSGVSTDTQYF.

The chain couples TRBV6-2 or TRBV6-3 to TRBJ1-6; D remains unclear. The length of the CDR3 is 16 residues. CDR1 is MNHEY, CDR2 SVGEGT, per germline. Trimming pared 4 bases from V and 0 bases from J, leaving 10 bases between. In nucleotides, the CDR3 is TGTGCCAGCAGTTTGGCAGGCGGCTCCTATAATTCACCCCTCCACTTT. Encoded protein: CASSLAGGSYNSPLHF.

The chain employs TRBV6-5 and TRBJ2-7; maybe TRBD1 (6 bases). The CDR3 is 13 amino acids. Germline-derived CDR1 and CDR2 are MNHEY and SVGAGI. The germline V and J ends were trimmed by 5 bases and 9 bases, with 17 bases remaining between them. The CDR3 here is CASSPTTGPRQYV. CDR3 DNA sequence: TGTGCCAGCAGTCCTACAACAGGGCCTAGGCAGTACGTC.

V gene TRBV28 combines with J gene TRBJ1-3; D uncertain. CDR3 length: 14 residues. V was trimmed by 7 bases and J by 4 bases, leaving 14 bases between them. From germline, CDR1 is MDHEN and CDR2 SYDVKM. The CDR3: CASTSDFSGNTIYF. The CDR3 nucleotides are TGTGCCAGCACGTCTGATTTCTCCGGAAACACCATATATTTT.

The chain uses TRBV6-5 and TRBJ1-3, with D tentatively TRBD1 (5 bases). Germline CDR1 is MNHEY and CDR2 is SVGAGI. The CDR3 has 14 residues. Trimming removed 4 bases from V and 3 bases from J, with 10 bases in between. The CDR3 DNA sequence: TGTGCCAGCAGTTCGCAGGGCCGTGGAAACACCATATATTTT. Translation gives CASSSQGRGNTIYF.

Here the CDR3 DNA reads TGTGCCAGCAGCCCCCGCTTGGGGGGAGGATACACGAACACCGGGGAGCTGTTTTTT. This sequence encodes CASSPRLGGGYTNTGELFF. The chain uses TRBV7-3 and TRBJ2-2; a weak D match, TRBD2 (6 bases). V gave up 5 bases and J gave up 0 bases, with 22 bases separating them. The CDR3 is 19 amino acids. Per germline, CDR1 SGHTA and CDR2 FQGTGA.

The chain links TRBV7-9 to TRBJ1-2, with 10 bases fitting TRBD1. This CDR3 has 15 residues. Losses at the gene ends were 4 bases for V and 2 bases for J; bases not matched to a gene: 4. Germline V gene sequence: CDR1 SEHNR, CDR2 FQNEAQ (reference sequence). This chain's CDR3 is CASSSTGGLNYGYTF. For the CDR3, the DNA is TGTGCCAGCAGCTCGACAGGGGGCCTAAACTATGGCTACACCTTC.

This clone was detected once. The chain joins TRBV4-1 to TRBJ2-5; D is tentatively TRBD1 or TRBD2 (5 bases each). Germline CDR1 is MGHRA and CDR2 is YSYEKL. This CDR3 spans 19 amino acids. Trimming took off 2 bases at V and 1 base at J, with 23 bases between the two ends. The CDR3 nucleotides read TGCGCCAGCAGCCAACTACTTTCCATGGCAGAGGGGTTCCAAGAGACCCAGTACTTC. Translated, it gives CASSQLLSMAEGFQETQYF.

The rearrangement links TRBV13 to TRBJ2-7; D tentatively reads TRBD1 or TRBD2 (5 bases each). The CDR3 extends over 17 amino acids. Germline V gene lookup returns CDR1 PRHDT and CDR2 FYEKMQ (reference sequence). Trimming stripped 1 base from V and 7 bases from J, with 23 bases between. This chain's CDR3 is CASSLVAGANSGWEQYF. CDR3 nucleotides: TGTGCCAGCAGCTTAGTAGCCGGGGCCAACTCCGGGTGGGAGCAGTACTTC.